The 26 T cell receptor beta chains below come from one sample, sequenced in a study of regulatory T cells in long-lasting Graves disease (dated by TCRdb to the early 2020s). Library method: multiplex PCR. Sequenced on an Illumina HiSeq 4000. CDR3 regions were amplified by Arm-PCR with iRepertoire HTBI primers to construct TCR beta libraries. TCRdb trimmed the raw reads at Q25, called clones with MiXCR and kept productive beta chains. Under each unique CDR3 protein, matching rows form one entry showing the most common genes and DNA. The sample table contains over 500,000 distinct CDR3 sequences; only one count was recorded for roughly 15% of them. The ten top clones hold around a sixth of the sample. The meaning of the sample's time point label: newly diagnosed GD, antithyroid drugs for less than 3 months. For both TCR sequencing and RNA sequencing, RNA was extracted from PBMCs in TRIzol. The data were also submitted as part of a second study, on T cells in Graves' hyperthyroidism and ophthalmopathy.

Sequences were derived from peripheral blood mononuclear cells (PBMCs), sampled at new diagnosis, from a patient treated with antithyroid drugs. The receptor set was obtained from a woman in her 30s with Graves disease. Donor details come from another sample of the same person, matched by shared clones.

The sample holds many counts of this clonotype. The chain is built from TRBV7-9 and TRBJ2-7, with D possibly TRBD1 on 6 matching bases. Trimming shortened V by 0 bases and J by 4 bases, and 16 bases separated the two germline ends. The CDR3 totals 16 residues. Germline V lookup: CDR1 SEHNR, CDR2 FQNEAQ (reference sequence). The CDR3 loop reads CASSLAVGGNPYEQYF. CDR3 nucleotides: TGTGCCAGCAGCTTAGCGGTAGGGGGAAACCCTTACGAGCAGTACTTC.

This clonotype turned up a few times. The J gene is TRBJ2-3, the V gene TRBV27; D is perhaps TRBD1 or TRBD2 (6 bases each). This CDR3 contains 15 residues. V was pared by 7 bases and J by 8 bases, with 22 bases between. CDR1 is MNHEY and CDR2 is SMNVEV in the germline V gene (reference sequence). The CDR3 DNA sequence: TGTGCCAGCACCCCAGGCCTAACAAGGGGGGTTACGCAGTATTTT. Encoded protein: CASTPGLTRGVTQYF.

This clonotype was detected many times. This chain connects TRBV10-1 to TRBJ2-3, with D possibly matching TRBD2 (6 bases). Germline lookup yields CDR1 WNHNN and CDR2 SYGVQD (reference sequence). The CDR3 is 14 residues long. Deletions cut 5 bases from V and 1 base from J, with 10 bases between. CDR3 nucleotides: TGCGCCAGCAGTCGACTAGTGGGCACAGATACGCAGTATTTT. Residues: CASSRLVGTDTQYF.

This clonotype has only a few counts. The chain links TRBV3-1 to TRBJ2-1, with D perhaps matching TRBD2 (6 bases). The CDR3 covers 15 residues. With 1 base removed from V and 10 bases from J, the gap between germline ends came to 17 bases. Per germline, CDR1 LGHDT and CDR2 YNNKEL (reference sequence). For the CDR3, the DNA is TGTGCCAGCAGCCAAGGTGCGGGGAGTTTTGGAGAGCAGTTCTTC. Its protein is CASSQGAGSFGEQFF.

V gene TRBV12-3 or TRBV12-4 combines with J gene TRBJ2-3; D gene unclear. This CDR3 comprises 14 residues. Between the trimmed V and J ends, which lost 2 bases and 3 bases, there was a span of 9 bases. The CDR3 here is CASSLIRATDTQYF. As DNA, the CDR3 is TGTGCCAGCAGTTTAATTAGGGCAACAGATACGCAGTATTTT.

A few counts support this clonotype. The chain couples TRBV5-5 to TRBJ1-1; D unresolved. Germline V gene sequence: CDR1 SGHKS, CDR2 YYEKEE (reference sequence). The CDR3 is 15 residues long. V was pared by 4 bases and J by 3 bases, with 16 bases between. The CDR3 DNA reads TGTGCCAGCAGCCGGTATTTCGACCCAGACACTGAAGCTTTCTTT. Amino acids: CASSRYFDPDTEAFF.

This clonotype was seen at least ten times. The chain employs TRBV7-3 and TRBJ1-1; 9 bases match TRBD1. V lost 5 bases to trimming and J lost 4 bases; unmatched junction nucleotides: 8. The CDR3 contains 15 residues. CDR1 SGHTA and CDR2 FQGTGA come from the germline V gene. The DNA for the CDR3 is TGTGCCAGCAGCCGCAACAGGGGGCGACGCACTGAAGCTTTCTTT. This gives the protein CASSRNRGRRTEAFF.

This clonotype turned up a few times. The DNA is omitted, as the CDR3 cannot be located on it reliably, and the CDR3 follows TCRdb's listing. The chain couples TRBV6-2 or TRBV6-3 to TRBJ1-5; the table's D gene call, TRBD1, was not cross checked with the DNA. The germline gives CDR1 MNHEY, CDR2 SVGEGT. The CDR3 length equals 22 residues, ends included. This CDR3 is CASTRQAGSYEQYFGPGQPQHF.

This clonotype was seen a handful of times. DNA for the CDR3: TGTGCCAGCAGTTACTCCAGCGGGAGAGGGGATACGCAGTATTTT. Encoded protein: CASSYSSGRGDTQYF. The chain recombines TRBV6-2 or TRBV6-3 with TRBJ2-3, with TRBD2 matching 8 bases. The CDR3 extends over 15 amino acids. The germline CDR1 and CDR2 sequences are MNHEY and SVGEGT. The J segment lost 6 bases and the V segment lost 0 bases, leaving 5 bases of the junction unmatched.

This clonotype has at least ten counts. The V and J genes are TRBV28 and TRBJ2-5, with D possibly TRBD1 on 7 matching bases. The CDR3 length is 15 residues. The germline V and J ends were trimmed by 3 bases and 2 bases, with 13 bases remaining between them. CDR1 is MDHEN and CDR2 is SYDVKM in the germline V gene. CDR3 sequence reads: CASSLGRGVQETQYF. The CDR3 DNA is TGTGCCAGCAGTTTGGGCAGGGGGGTTCAAGAGACCCAGTACTTC.

This clonotype occurred many times. The chain couples TRBV20-1 to TRBJ2-4; TRBD1 matches 8 bases. V lost 0 bases, J lost 3 bases, and 1 base stayed unmatched. This CDR3 region has 14 residues. CDR1 DFQATT and CDR2 SNEGSKA come from the germline V gene (reference sequence). CDR3 sequence: CSARETGGKNIQYF. The DNA of the CDR3 is TGCAGTGCTAGAGAAACAGGGGGCAAAAACATTCAGTACTTC.

This clonotype appeared many times. V gene TRBV7-9 combines with J gene TRBJ1-1, with TRBD1 identical over 7 bases. CDR1 and CDR2 from the germline V gene are SEHNR and FQNEAQ (reference sequence). V shed 1 base, J shed 1 base, and the junction held 3 bases outside the gene matches. This CDR3 contains 15 residues. The DNA for the CDR3 is TGTGCCAGCAGCTTAGGAGGGGGCGAGAACACTGAAGCTTTCTTT. Translating it yields CASSLGGGENTEAFF.

This chain links TRBV10-1 with TRBJ2-2, with D uncertain. This CDR3 contains 14 residues. The V gene's germline CDR1 is WNHNN and CDR2 SYGVQD (reference sequence). The ends were cut back, 0 bases at V and 5 bases at J, with 7 bases in the middle. Written as DNA, the CDR3 is TGCGCCAGCAGTGAGTCGTCTTTTACCGGGGAGCTGTTTTTT. Translated, it gives CASSESSFTGELFF.

This clonotype was observed at least ten times. V is TRBV5-1 and J is TRBJ2-7; 7 positions agree with TRBD1. Unmatched junction bases numbered 1, after V lost 0 bases and J lost 7 bases. CDR1 and CDR2 (germline): SGHRS, YFSETQ. The CDR3 spans 12 residues. CDR3 sequence reads: CASSLAGQEQYF. The CDR3 region has the DNA TGCGCCAGCAGCTTGGCGGGACAGGAGCAGTACTTC.

This clonotype was detected only a few times. The CDR3 protein is CASSPLSREKLFF. In DNA form, the CDR3 reads TGTGCCAGCTCACCACTTAGCCGCGAAAAACTGTTTTTT. V usage is TRBV18 and J usage is TRBJ1-4; no reliable D call. In germline, CDR1 is KGHSH, CDR2 LQKENI. The ends were cut back, 1 base at V and 8 bases at J, with 8 bases in the middle. The CDR3 has 13 amino acids.

This clonotype was detected many times. The genes are TRBV28 and TRBJ1-1, with D unclear. Germline lookup yields CDR1 MDHEN and CDR2 SYDVKM. The ends were cut back, 3 bases at V and 2 bases at J, with 13 bases in the middle. This CDR3 comprises 15 residues. For the CDR3, the DNA is TGTGCCAGCAGTTTCCTTGGGTCAGGAAACACTGAAGCTTTCTTT. Protein: CASSFLGSGNTEAFF.

This clonotype was seen ten or more times. V and J are TRBV7-9 and TRBJ2-3; 15 nucleotides line up with TRBD2. CDR3 length: 20 amino acids. CDR1 is SEHNR and CDR2 is FQNEAQ in the germline V gene (reference sequence). V lost 4 bases and J lost 2; bases outside the gene matches: 13. In DNA form, the CDR3 reads TGTGCCAGCAGCTCGCCGCCGGGACTAGCGGGAGGCTATGACACAGATACGCAGTATTTT. Residues: CASSSPPGLAGGYDTDTQYF.

CDR3 in amino acids: CSANPTRWAGRYNEQFF. CDR3 in DNA: TGCAGTGCTAACCCAACCCGGTGGGCCGGAAGGTACAATGAGCAGTTCTTC. This sequence joins TRBV20-1 and TRBJ2-1; D uncertain. V was shortened by 4 bases and J by 4 bases, with 23 bases between the two germline ends. Looked up from germline, CDR1 is DFQATT and CDR2 is SNEGSKA (reference sequence). The CDR3 extends over 17 amino acids.

The chain is built from TRBV24-1 and TRBJ2-3, with D maybe TRBD2 (6 bases). The CDR3 covers 16 residues. V lost 2 bases and J lost 0, with 11 bases in between. The germline V gene has CDR1 KGHDR and CDR2 SFDVKD. The CDR3 DNA reads TGTGCCACCAGTGATTACGCGGGGATTAGCACAGATACGCAGTATTTT. Translation: CATSDYAGISTDTQYF.

This clonotype was found once. V and J are TRBV24-1 and TRBJ1-5, with D perhaps matching TRBD1 (5 bases). Trimming removed 7 bases from V and 6 bases from J, with 12 bases in between. Germline CDR1 and CDR2: KGHDR and SFDVKD. This CDR3 spans 13 amino acids. CDR3 residues: CATSPGPGQPQHF. As DNA, the CDR3 is TGTGCCACCAGCCCAGGGCCGGGTCAGCCCCAGCATTTT.

This clonotype was observed a handful of times. This chain uses TRBV4-1 with TRBJ2-2; D is unresolved. V dropped 1 base and J dropped 2 bases, with 8 bases sitting between them. Germline assignment: CDR1 MGHRA and CDR2 YSYEKL. The CDR3 runs 15 residues. CDR3: CASSQVDTNTGELFF. The CDR3 bases are TGCGCCAGCAGCCAAGTTGACACCAACACCGGGGAGCTGTTTTTT.

Of note for this clonotype: A much bigger clone sits one base away, suggesting this may be a read error. This sequence joins TRBV27 and TRBJ1-6; D unclear. Germline CDR1 is MNHEY and CDR2 is SMNVEV (reference sequence). Trimming shortened V by 5 bases and J by 7 bases, and 3 bases separated the two germline ends. This CDR3 region has 11 residues. As DNA, the CDR3 is TGTGCCAGCAGTACGAATTCACCCCTCCACTTT. Protein: CASSTNSPLHF.

This clonotype was observed a few times. This chain connects TRBV10-3 to TRBJ2-3; D is perhaps TRBD2 (5 bases). The CDR3 consists of 13 residues. Trimming pared 2 bases from V and 8 bases from J, leaving 11 bases between. The germline V gene encodes CDR1 ENHRY and CDR2 SYGVKD. The CDR3 DNA reads TGTGCCATCAGTGAGCCTCTAGCTGCTACGCAGTATTTT. Protein: CAISEPLAATQYF.

This clonotype was seen repeatedly, ten times or more. The chain recombines TRBV2 with TRBJ1-6; 9 bases fit TRBD1. From germline, CDR1 is SNHLY and CDR2 FYNNEI. The CDR3 runs 14 residues. J lost 8 bases, V lost 6 bases, and 5 bases had no gene match. As DNA, the CDR3 is TGTGCCAGCAGGGGGGGACAGGGCGATTCACCCCTCCACTTT. Translation gives CASRGGQGDSPLHF.

The chain recombines TRBV4-1 with TRBJ1-5; D is uncertain. Germline lookup yields CDR1 MGHRA and CDR2 YSYEKL. Trimming left V 0 bases short and J 0 bases short, with 9 bases between. CDR3 length equals 16 residues. CDR3 nucleotides: TGCGCCAGCAGCCAAGAGGCAGGTAATAGCAATCAGCCCCAGCATTTT. Protein product: CASSQEAGNSNQPQHF.

There are many counts of this clonotype. V usage is TRBV7-2 and J usage is TRBJ2-7; TRBD2 matches at 11 bases. With V trimmed by 5 bases and J by 4 bases, 10 bases remained unmatched. This CDR3 has 16 amino acids. The germline CDR1 and CDR2 sequences are SGHTA and FQGNSA. Here the CDR3 DNA reads TGTGCCAGCAGCCCCGGGGTAGCGGGAGGGCAATACGAGCAGTACTTC. Protein product: CASSPGVAGGQYEQYF.